This T cell receptor beta chain was documented in a study of T cell changes during pregnancy in multiple sclerosis. The germline V gene has CDR1 MNHEY and CDR2 SMNVEV (reference sequence). The CDR3 is made up of 14 amino acids. V shed 7 bases, J shed 4 bases, and the junction held 6 bases outside the gene matches. The assay was immunoSEQ multiplex PCR, and TCRdb's table has in-frame clones only and misses some. The profile shows some 40,000 clones, roughly nine tenths of them singletons. The sequencing used peripheral blood, collected in the second trimester of pregnancy. The rearrangement joins TRBV27 to TRBJ2-3, with 9 bases matching TRBD1. This receptor was identified in a female donor in good health, enrolled as a control in a pregnancy study. CDR3 residues: CASTTGTGSDTQYF. In DNA form, the CDR3 reads TGTGCCAGCACAACCGGGACAGGGTCAGATACGCAGTATTTT.